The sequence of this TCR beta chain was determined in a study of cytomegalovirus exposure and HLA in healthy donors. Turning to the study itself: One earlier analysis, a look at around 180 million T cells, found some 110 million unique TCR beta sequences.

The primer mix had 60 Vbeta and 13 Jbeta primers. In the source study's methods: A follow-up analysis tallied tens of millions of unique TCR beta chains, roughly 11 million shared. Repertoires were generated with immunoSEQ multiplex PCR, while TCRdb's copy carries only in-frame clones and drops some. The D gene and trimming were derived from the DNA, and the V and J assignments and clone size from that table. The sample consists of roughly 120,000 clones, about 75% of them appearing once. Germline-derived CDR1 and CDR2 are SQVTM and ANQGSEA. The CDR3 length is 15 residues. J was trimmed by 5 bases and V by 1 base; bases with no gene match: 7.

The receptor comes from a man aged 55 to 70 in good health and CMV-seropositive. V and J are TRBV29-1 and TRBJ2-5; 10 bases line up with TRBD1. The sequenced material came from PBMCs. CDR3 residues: CSVEGDRGFGETQYF. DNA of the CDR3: TGCAGCGTTGAAGGGGACAGGGGTTTCGGGGAGACCCAGTACTTC.